This T cell receptor beta chain was sequenced in a study of T cell responses to AZD1222 COVID-19 vaccine. About this clone: The antigen is not known.

Some clones are missing from TCRdb's copy, which holds only in-frame ones; the method was immunoSEQ multiplex PCR. The data contain approximately 73,000 clones, roughly 84% of them singletons. Study-wide results and caveats: The span of vaccine-associated CD4 TCRs extended across spike, with dominance at 160-218 and 743-854. There were mostly white British donors and more females than males, and clonal diversity was possibly underestimated. Compared with day 0, the breadth and depth of the Spike-specific TCR repertoire rose significantly after two doses of AZD1222.

Here the sequenced sample was peripheral blood, taken on day 0 of AZD1222 vaccination. This clonotype was obtained from an adult in good health.

CDR3 amino acids: CASSLPTGGGREQYF. The CDR3 DNA follows: TGTGCCAGCAGCCTCCCAACCGGGGGGGGGCGCGAGCAGTACTTC. The V gene is TRBV28, the J gene TRBJ2-7, with 8 bases lining up with TRBD2. The germline V gene has CDR1 MDHEN and CDR2 SYDVKM. The V segment lost 6 bases and the J segment 6 bases; nucleotides outside the gene matches: 13. The CDR3 has 15 residues. Full variable domain (outside the CDR3, taken from reference TRBV28 and TRBJ2-7): DVKVTQSSRYLVKRTGEKVFLECVQDMDHENMFWYRQDPGLGLRLIYFSYDVKMKEKGDIPEGYSVSREKKERFSLILESASTNQTSMYLCASSLPTGGGREQYFGPGTRLTVT.